Listed below are T cell receptor beta chains from one sample, sequenced in a study of response to subunit inactivated influenza vaccine. One entry per CDR3 protein results from TCRdb running MiXCR on the RT-PCR reads. Among about 520,000 distinct CDR3 sequences listed, about 25% were seen once. Here the sequenced sample was CD4+ T cells sorted from PBMCs, taken around 5 days after vaccination. These receptors were taken from a man aged 45-65 years who received an inactivated influenza vaccine. The CDR3 runs from the conserved cysteine through the conserved F or W. Each record gives: D gene, clone size, J gene, V gene, CDR3 protein, CDR3 DNA. The D gene is left open where the match is weak. Clone sizes are given selectively: once, few, many, or a class where the clone is expanded.

D gene: .
clone size: .
J gene: TRBJ2-5
V gene: TRBV29-1
CDR3 protein: CSVERGANRETQYF
CDR3 DNA: TGCAGCGTTGAACGAGGGGCAAATCGAGAGACCCAGTACTTC

D gene: TRBD1
clone size: .
J gene: TRBJ1-4
V gene: TRBV18
CDR3 protein: CASSPRDSEKLFF
CDR3 DNA: TGTGCCAGCTCACCAAGGGACAGCGAAAAACTGTTTTTT

D gene: .
clone size: few
J gene: TRBJ1-6
V gene: TRBV20-1
CDR3 protein: CSAKSQRGGVLNSPLHF
CDR3 DNA: TGCAGTGCCAAATCGCAGAGAGGGGGAGTCCTTAATTCACCCCTCCACTTT

D gene: .
clone size: few
J gene: TRBJ1-5
V gene: TRBV28
CDR3 protein: CAIRTVHQPQHF
CDR3 DNA: TGTGCCATCCGGACAGTTCATCAGCCCCAGCATTTT

D gene: .
clone size: few
J gene: TRBJ1-2
V gene: TRBV12-3/TRBV12-4
CDR3 protein: CASRGSNYGYTF
CDR3 DNA: TGTGCCAGCAGGGGTAGCAACTATGGCTACACCTTC

D gene: .
clone size: .
J gene: TRBJ2-1
V gene: TRBV5-5
CDR3 protein: CASSLVAGGHSGQFF
CDR3 DNA: TGTGCCAGCAGCTTGGTGGCAGGGGGGCATTCTGGGCAGTTCTTC

D gene: TRBD2
clone size: .
J gene: TRBJ2-3
V gene: TRBV7-2
CDR3 protein: CASSLAGTSGADTQYF
CDR3 DNA: TGTGCCAGCAGCTTGGCCGGGACTAGCGGGGCGGATACGCAGTATTTT

D gene: .
clone size: few
J gene: TRBJ2-7
V gene: TRBV7-9
CDR3 protein: CASSLEVVGEQYF
CDR3 DNA: TGTGCCAGCAGCTTAGAGGTGGTAGGCGAGCAGTACTTC

D gene: TRBD2
clone size: few
J gene: TRBJ2-3
V gene: TRBV20-1
CDR3 protein: CSAPTSGGAADTQYF
CDR3 DNA: TGCAGTGCTCCGACTAGCGGGGGGGCTGCAGATACGCAGTATTTT

D gene: .
clone size: few
J gene: TRBJ1-6
V gene: TRBV7-2
CDR3 protein: CASSLGTVDSPLHF
CDR3 DNA: TGTGCCAGCAGCTTAGGTACAGTTGATTCACCCCTCCACTTT

D gene: .
clone size: .
J gene: TRBJ2-5
V gene: TRBV4-1
CDR3 protein: CASSQEGLPGETQYF
CDR3 DNA: TGCGCCAGCAGCCAAGAAGGGCTACCGGGGGAGACCCAGTACTTC

D gene: .
clone size: few
J gene: TRBJ2-7
V gene: TRBV15
CDR3 protein: CATSRLANPYEQYF
CDR3 DNA: TGTGCCACCAGCAGACTAGCGAACCCCTACGAGCAGTACTTC

D gene: TRBD1
clone size: .
J gene: TRBJ2-2
V gene: TRBV29-1
CDR3 protein: CSATQVDRGLTGELFF
CDR3 DNA: TGCAGCGCCACTCAGGTGGACAGGGGGCTGACCGGGGAGCTGTTTTTT

D gene: TRBD1
clone size: few
J gene: TRBJ1-3
V gene: TRBV5-1
CDR3 protein: CASSQGGALGNTIYF
CDR3 DNA: TGCGCCAGCAGCCAAGGGGGCGCGTTAGGAAACACCATATATTTT